Following are 10 T cell receptor beta chains from one sample sequenced in a study of regulatory T cells in long-lasting Graves disease. Time point noted: newly diagnosed GD, antithyroid drugs for less than 3 months. PBMCs were the source of the RNA used for TCR sequencing. Arm-PCR with iRepertoire HTBI primers amplified the CDR3 regions for these TCR beta libraries. TCRdb ran MiXCR on the multiplex PCR reads and lists one entry per CDR3 protein. The sample contains around 250,000 distinct CDR3 sequences, around a sixth of which appear only once. These same records also appear under a second study, on T cells in Graves' hyperthyroidism and ophthalmopathy.

Specimen: peripheral blood mononuclear cells (PBMCs), collected at new diagnosis, from a patient treated with antithyroid drugs. These receptors were obtained from a woman aged 25 to 45 with Graves disease.

This clonotype has a count of ten or more. The V and J genes are TRBV18 and TRBJ2-5; no firm D call. The germline V gene encodes CDR1 KGHSH and CDR2 LQKENI. This CDR3 is built from 12 residues. V lost 3 bases and J lost 2, with 4 bases in between. The CDR3 DNA sequence: TGTGCCAGCTCACCGGGACAAGAGACCCAGTACTTC. Amino acids: CASSPGQETQYF.

This clonotype was counted ten times or more. A much larger clone differs by one base, so this may be a read error. The rearrangement uses TRBV6-2 or TRBV6-3 and TRBJ1-1; D is possibly TRBD1 (6 bases). CDR3 length: 14 amino acids. Trimming took off 4 bases at V and 3 bases at J, with 12 bases between the two ends. The germline gives CDR1 MNHEY, CDR2 SVGEGT. The CDR3 protein is CASSLVAGDTEAFF. In nucleotides, the CDR3 is TGTGCCAGCAGTTTGGTCGCAGGGGACACTGAAGCTTTCTTT.

Many counts were recorded for this clonotype. The chain carries TRBV20-1 and TRBJ2-1, with TRBD1 identical over 7 bases. The CDR3 covers 14 residues. With 6 bases clipped from V and 9 bases from J, the junction kept 14 bases outside the gene matches. Germline lookup yields CDR1 DFQATT and CDR2 SNEGSKA (reference sequence). CDR3: CSAPWVRGYGEQFF. The CDR3 nucleotides read TGCAGTGCCCCATGGGTCAGGGGGTACGGTGAGCAGTTCTTC.

This clonotype was picked up many times. J is TRBJ1-6 and V is TRBV27; 7 bases line up with TRBD1. The CDR3 spans 14 residues. The germline V gene encodes CDR1 MNHEY and CDR2 SMNVEV (reference sequence). V shed 4 bases, J shed 8 bases, and the junction held 5 bases outside the gene matches. For the CDR3, the DNA is TGTGCCAGCAGTTGGCAGGGGGAAGATTCACCCCTCCACTTT. This codes for CASSWQGEDSPLHF.

With respect to this clonotype: A read error likely explains this, since a far larger clone differs by one base. V usage is TRBV7-2 and J usage is TRBJ2-1; 7 nucleotides match TRBD2. The CDR3 length is 16 residues. V lost 6 bases and J lost 2; bases outside the gene matches: 10. CDR1 is SGHTA and CDR2 is FQGNSA in the germline V gene. For the CDR3, the DNA is TGTGCCAGCAGTGAACAGCGGGGATTCCCCTACAATGAGCAGTTCTTC. Protein product: CASSEQRGFPYNEQFF.

In this sample, this clonotype turned up a few times. This rearrangement joins TRBV29-1 to TRBJ1-1; 9 bases are a match to TRBD1. The CDR3 has 14 residues. V trimming: 6 bases; J trimming: 1 base; junction bases outside the gene matches: 6. CDR1 and CDR2 (germline): SQVTM, ANQGSEA. CDR3 DNA: TGCAGCGTGGCCCGGGACAGGGAGAACACTGAAGCTTTCTTT. This codes for CSVARDRENTEAFF.

This clonotype was recorded many times. The gene calls are TRBV12-3 or TRBV12-4 and TRBJ2-3; tentatively, D is TRBD1 (5 bases). V dropped 5 bases and J dropped 4 bases, with 13 bases sitting between them. The CDR3 has 14 residues. This CDR3 reads CASSVRAGSDTQYF. The CDR3 DNA reads TGTGCCAGCAGTGTCCGCGCAGGGTCAGATACGCAGTATTTT.

This clonotype was seen ten or more times. The chain couples TRBV20-1 to TRBJ2-2; 8 bases are a match to TRBD1. Germline values: CDR1 DFQATT, CDR2 SNEGSKA (reference sequence). Trimming removed 1 base from V and 5 bases from J; junction bases left unmatched: 6. This CDR3 is built from 15 residues. CDR3 amino acids: CSARGQGISTGELFF. DNA for the CDR3: TGCAGTGCTAGAGGACAGGGGATTAGTACCGGGGAGCTGTTTTTT.

The chain has TRBV7-9 and TRBJ2-1; TRBD2 aligns across 11 bases. The CDR3 is 15 residues long. V was clipped by 5 bases and J by 9 bases; unmatched bases: 9. Germline CDR1 and CDR2: SEHNR and FQNEAQ (reference sequence). The CDR3 nucleotides are TGTGCCAGCAGCCTTCTTAGCGGGGGGGGCCTTGAGCAGTTCTTC. This encodes CASSLLSGGGLEQFF.

This clonotype has at least ten counts. The chain is built from TRBV6-2 or TRBV6-3 and TRBJ1-1; 8 bases line up with TRBD1. The CDR3 covers 18 residues. The germline V gene has CDR1 MNHEY and CDR2 SVGEGT. The junction had 25 bases not matched to a gene; V was cut back by 6 bases and J by 10 bases. As DNA, the CDR3 is TGTGCCAGCAGAGGACAGGGAAAATCTACTATGCCATTTGAGCGAGCTTTCTTT. Translation: CASRGQGKSTMPFERAFF.